This T cell receptor (beta chain) was documented in a study of identical twins. Deletions cut 7 bases from V and 6 bases from J, with 8 bases between. The CDR3 is 11 residues long. The germline V gene has CDR1 MNHEY and CDR2 SMNVEV (reference sequence). TCRdb reprocessed the 5' RACE reads with MiXCR, giving one entry per CDR3 protein. In the table there are hundreds of thousands of distinct CDR3 sequences, roughly 12% of which are singletons. The same sample was also studied in work on yellow fever vaccine responses in identical twins.

The chain has TRBV27 and TRBJ2-3, with D uncertain. This receptor was identified in a woman aged 18 to 35 in good health. The sample was CD8+ T cells sorted from blood. CDR3 sequence: CASIKLDTQYF. In nucleotides, the CDR3 is TGTGCCAGCATAAAACTGGATACGCAGTATTTT.